Listed below are T cell receptor beta chains from one sample, sequenced in a study of blood T cell repertoires in COVID-19. The assay was immunoSEQ multiplex PCR, and TCRdb's table has in-frame clones only and misses some. The data show about 40,000 clones, roughly four fifths seen once. Sequencing was performed on peripheral blood. The receptor set was obtained from a woman aged 55-70 years with acute or convalescent COVID-19. CDR3s include the opening cysteine and the closing phenylalanine or tryptophan.

>TRBV9
CASSVVHGGRGETQYF
>TRBV6-5
CASSYSIGGPNEQYF
>TRBV19
CASRPKSGTTNEKLFF
>TRBV11-2
CASSLVGGFSSNEQYF
>TRBV30
CAWSHRSNQPQHF
>TRBV5-3
CARNTYRESNQPQHF
>TRBV28
CASSLPGQGSNQPQHF
>TRBV19
CASSTTSFSGNTIYF
>TRBV6-5
CASTRGGTNEKLFF
>TRBV20-1
CSASISAWTENEKLFF
>TRBV19
CASRAGVSGNTIYF
>TRBV4-2
CASSQDPGRDNEQFF
>TRBV2
CASRAGGSSWSQYF
>TRBV12-2
CASRFSGYEQYF
>TRBV24-1
CATSDRQGAYGYTF
>TRBV12-3/TRBV12-4
CASKDSEAFF
>TRBV3-1/TRBV3-2
CASSLRGGPETQYF
>TRBV5-4
CASSLSRSGGTYEQYF
>TRBV5-5
CASSLRAANTGELFF
>TRBV15
CATSRKGLAARSQETQYF
>TRBV28
CASSRLAGTGNSPLHF
>TRBV6-6
CASNKRGGNNEQFF
>TRBV4-2
CASSQGTSGGSSTDTQYF
>TRBV19
CASSPPPPGWYTF
>TRBV5-1
CASSLVQGSYEQYF
>TRBV29-1
CSVPQGGTEAFF
>TRBV5-1
CASSRDRIYEQYF
>TRBV28
CASSFFGRKNQPQHF
>TRBV18
CASSPPQDQETQYF
>TRBV11-2
CASSLRTSGRGRRFYEQYF
>TRBV9
CASSVEASGRLPDTQYF
>TRBV28
CAEGGAGGYGYTF
>TRBV5-8
CASSHDSASNQPQHF
>TRBV5-5
CASSLTPGQGFRQPQHF
>TRBV2
CASSGRYEQYF
>TRBV4-1
CASSLVTGSYEQYF
>TRBV11-1
CASSPSGLDYGYTF
>TRBV7-2
CASSLGGREQPQHF
>TRBV5-1
CASSLLSFQETQYF
>TRBV11-2
CASSLAGITEAFF
>TRBV18
CASSPRAYSGNTIYF
>TRBV3-1/TRBV3-2
CASSQASSYGYTF
>TRBV2
CASSELGHGTYEQYF
>TRBV24-1
CATSDLGGDFGTGELFF
>TRBV3-1/TRBV3-2
CASSQPAGSSPDTQYF
>TRBV10-2
CASSGGLGYSPLHF
>TRBV14
CASSQGTGGRYGYTF
>TRBV19
CASSIRNQPQHF
>TRBV6-5
CASSRQGSTEAFF
>TRBV27
CASSLGLAGGSGTDTQYF
>TRBV14
CASSHRGRDKKYQETQYF
>TRBV11-1
CASSSGQNTDTQYF
>TRBV9
CASSVSKSLGARGTDTQYF